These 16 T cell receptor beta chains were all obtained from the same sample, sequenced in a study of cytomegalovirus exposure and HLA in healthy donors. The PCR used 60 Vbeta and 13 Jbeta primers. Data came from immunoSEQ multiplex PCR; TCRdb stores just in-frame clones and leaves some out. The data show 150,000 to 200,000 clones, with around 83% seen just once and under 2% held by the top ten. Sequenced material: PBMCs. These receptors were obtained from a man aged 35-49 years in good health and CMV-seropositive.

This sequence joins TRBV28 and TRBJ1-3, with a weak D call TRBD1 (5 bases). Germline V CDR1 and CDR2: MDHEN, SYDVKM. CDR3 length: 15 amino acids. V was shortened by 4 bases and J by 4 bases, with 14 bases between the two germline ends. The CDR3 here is CASSSPGLSGNTIYF. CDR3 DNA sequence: TGTGCCAGCAGTTCTCCGGGACTATCGGGAAACACCATATATTTT.

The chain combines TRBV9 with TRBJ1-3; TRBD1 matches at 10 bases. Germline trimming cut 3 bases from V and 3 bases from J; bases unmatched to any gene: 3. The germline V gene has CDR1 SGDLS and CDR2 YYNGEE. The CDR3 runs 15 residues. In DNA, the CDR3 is TGTGCCAGCAGCGAGGGGACAGGGGATGGAAACACCATATATTTT. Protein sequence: CASSEGTGDGNTIYF.

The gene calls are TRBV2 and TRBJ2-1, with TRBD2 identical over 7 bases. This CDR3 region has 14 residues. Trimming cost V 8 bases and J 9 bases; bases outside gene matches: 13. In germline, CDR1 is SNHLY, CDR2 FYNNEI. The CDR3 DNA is TGTGCCAGCGGGGCGGGAGTACCCTTCGGTGAGCAGTTCTTC. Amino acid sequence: CASGAGVPFGEQFF.

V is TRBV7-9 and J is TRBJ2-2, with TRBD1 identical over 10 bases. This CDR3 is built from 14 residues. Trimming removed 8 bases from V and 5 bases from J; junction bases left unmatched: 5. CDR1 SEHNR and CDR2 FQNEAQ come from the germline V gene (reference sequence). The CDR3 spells CASGTGVYTGELFF. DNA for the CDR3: TGTGCCAGCGGGACAGGGGTGTATACCGGGGAGCTGTTTTTT.

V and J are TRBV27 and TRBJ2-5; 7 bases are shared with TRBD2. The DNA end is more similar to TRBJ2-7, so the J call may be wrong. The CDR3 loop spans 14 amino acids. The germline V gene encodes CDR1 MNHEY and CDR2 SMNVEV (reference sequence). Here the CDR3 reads CASSRPPGGYEQYF. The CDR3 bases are TGTGCCAGCAGTCGCCCGCCGGGAGGCTACGAGCAGTACTTC.

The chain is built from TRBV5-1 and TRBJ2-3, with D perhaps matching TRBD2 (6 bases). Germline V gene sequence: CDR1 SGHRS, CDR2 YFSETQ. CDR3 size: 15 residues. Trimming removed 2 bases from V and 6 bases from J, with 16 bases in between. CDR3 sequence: CASSFYLANSDTQYF. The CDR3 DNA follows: TGCGCCAGCAGCTTTTATCTAGCGAATTCGGATACGCAGTATTTT.

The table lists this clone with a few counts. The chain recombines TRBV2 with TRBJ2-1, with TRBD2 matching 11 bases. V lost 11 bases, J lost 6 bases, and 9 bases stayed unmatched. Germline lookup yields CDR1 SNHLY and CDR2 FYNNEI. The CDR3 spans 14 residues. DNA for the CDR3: TGTGCCGGGTCAACTAGCGGGAGTGTCAATGAGCAGTTCTTC. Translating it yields CAGSTSGSVNEQFF.

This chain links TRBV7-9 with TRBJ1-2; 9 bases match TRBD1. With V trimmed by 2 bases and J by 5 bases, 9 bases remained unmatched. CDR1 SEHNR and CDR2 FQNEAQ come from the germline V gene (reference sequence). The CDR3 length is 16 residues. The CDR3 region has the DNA TGTGCCAGCAGCTTATTTTCCCCCGGGACAGGGTATGGCTACACCTTC. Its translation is CASSLFSPGTGYGYTF.

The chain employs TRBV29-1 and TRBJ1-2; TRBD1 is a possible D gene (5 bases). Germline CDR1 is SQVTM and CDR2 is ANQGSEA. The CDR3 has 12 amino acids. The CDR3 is CAGGTHNYGYTF. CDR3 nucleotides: TGCGCCGGGGGGACCCATAACTATGGCTACACCTTC.

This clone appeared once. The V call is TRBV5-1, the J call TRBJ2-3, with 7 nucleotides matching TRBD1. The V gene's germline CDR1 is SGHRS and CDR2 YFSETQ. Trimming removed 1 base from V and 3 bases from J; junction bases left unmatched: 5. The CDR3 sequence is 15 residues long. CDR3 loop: CASSLKGAVTDTQYF. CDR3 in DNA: TGCGCCAGCAGCTTGAAGGGGGCGGTGACAGATACGCAGTATTTT.

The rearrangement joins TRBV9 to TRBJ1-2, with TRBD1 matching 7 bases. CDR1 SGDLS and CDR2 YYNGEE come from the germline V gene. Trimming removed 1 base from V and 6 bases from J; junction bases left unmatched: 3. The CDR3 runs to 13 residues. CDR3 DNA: TGTGCCAGCAGCGTAACAGGGGACGATGGCTACACCTTC. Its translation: CASSVTGDDGYTF.

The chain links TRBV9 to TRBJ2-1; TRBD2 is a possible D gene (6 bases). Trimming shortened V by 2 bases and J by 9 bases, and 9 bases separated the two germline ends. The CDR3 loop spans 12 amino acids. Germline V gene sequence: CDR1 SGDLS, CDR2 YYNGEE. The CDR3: CASSVSSAEQFF. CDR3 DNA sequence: TGTGCCAGCAGCGTGTCTAGCGCTGAGCAGTTCTTC. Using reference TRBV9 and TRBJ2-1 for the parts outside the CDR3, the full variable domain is DSGVTQTPKHLITATGQRVTLRCSPRSGDLSVYWYQQSLDQGLQFLIQYYNGEERAKGNILERFSAQQFPDLHSELNLSSLELGDSALYFCASSVSSAEQFFGPGTRLTVL.

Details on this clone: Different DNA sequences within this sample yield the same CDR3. The CDR3 region is CASSLGQGNEKLFF. The CDR3 DNA reads as TGCGCCAGCAGCCTCGGACAGGGGAATGAAAAACTGTTTTTT. V gene TRBV5-1 combines with J gene TRBJ1-4, with 9 bases matching TRBD1. The CDR3 extends over 14 amino acids. V lost 4 bases and J lost 5; bases outside the gene matches: 3. Germline lookup yields CDR1 SGHRS and CDR2 YFSETQ.

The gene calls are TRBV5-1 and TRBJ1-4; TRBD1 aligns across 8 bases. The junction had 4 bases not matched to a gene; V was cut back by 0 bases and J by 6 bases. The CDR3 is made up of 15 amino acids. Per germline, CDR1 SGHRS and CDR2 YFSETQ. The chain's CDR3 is CASSLGGTGYEKLFF. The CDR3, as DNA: TGCGCCAGCAGCTTGGGGGGGACAGGATATGAAAAACTGTTTTTT.

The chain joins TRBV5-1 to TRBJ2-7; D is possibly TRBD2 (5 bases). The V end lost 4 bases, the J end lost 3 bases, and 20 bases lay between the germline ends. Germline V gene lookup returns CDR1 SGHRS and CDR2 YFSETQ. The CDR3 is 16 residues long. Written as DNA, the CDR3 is TGCGCCAGCAGCCCGGGGAACCTAAGCCCTATCTACGAGCAGTACTTC. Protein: CASSPGNLSPIYEQYF. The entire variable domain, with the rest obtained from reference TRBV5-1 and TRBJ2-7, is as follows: KAGVTQTPRYLIKTRGQQVTLSCSPISGHRSVSWYQQTPGQGLQFLFEYFSETQRNKGNFPGRFSGRQFSNSRSEMNVSTLELGDSALYLCASSPGNLSPIYEQYFGPGTRLTVT.

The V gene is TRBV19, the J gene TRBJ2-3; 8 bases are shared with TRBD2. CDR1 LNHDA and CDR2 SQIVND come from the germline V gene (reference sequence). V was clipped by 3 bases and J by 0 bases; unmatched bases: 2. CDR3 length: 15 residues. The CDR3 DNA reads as TGTGCCAGTAGTATTTCTAGCGGGAGCACAGATACGCAGTATTTT. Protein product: CASSISSGSTDTQYF.